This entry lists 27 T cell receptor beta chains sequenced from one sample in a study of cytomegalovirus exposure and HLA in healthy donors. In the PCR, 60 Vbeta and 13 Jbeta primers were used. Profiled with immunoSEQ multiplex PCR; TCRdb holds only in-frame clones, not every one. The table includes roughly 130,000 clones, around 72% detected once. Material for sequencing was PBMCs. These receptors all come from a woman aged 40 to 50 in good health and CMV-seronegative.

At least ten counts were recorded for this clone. This CDR3 reads CASETGQQPHEQYF. DNA of the CDR3: TGTGCCAGCGAGACGGGACAGCAACCCCACGAGCAGTACTTC. This chain joins TRBV6-1 and TRBJ2-7, with 7 bases aligning to TRBD1. From germline, CDR1 is MNHNS and CDR2 SASEGT. The trim removed 8 bases at V and 5 bases at J, leaving 12 bases unmatched. The CDR3 is made up of 14 amino acids.

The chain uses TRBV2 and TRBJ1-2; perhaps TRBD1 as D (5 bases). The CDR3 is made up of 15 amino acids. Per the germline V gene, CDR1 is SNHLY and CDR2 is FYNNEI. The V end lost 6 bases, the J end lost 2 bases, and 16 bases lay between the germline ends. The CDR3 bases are TGTGCCAGCAGGCCAGGGATGAACGTAAACTATGGCTACACCTTC. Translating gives CASRPGMNVNYGYTF.

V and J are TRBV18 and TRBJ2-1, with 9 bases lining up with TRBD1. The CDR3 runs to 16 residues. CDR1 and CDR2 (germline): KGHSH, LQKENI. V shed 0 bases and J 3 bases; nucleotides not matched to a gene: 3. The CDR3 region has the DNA TGTGCCAGCTCACCACCCGGACAGGGGATCTACAATGAGCAGTTCTTC. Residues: CASSPPGQGIYNEQFF.

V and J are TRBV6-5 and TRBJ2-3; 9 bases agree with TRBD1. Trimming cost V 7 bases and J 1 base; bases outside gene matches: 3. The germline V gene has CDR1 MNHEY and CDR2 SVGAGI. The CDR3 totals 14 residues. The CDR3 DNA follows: TGTGCCAGCATGCGGGACAGGGGCACAGATACGCAGTATTTT. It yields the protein CASMRDRGTDTQYF.

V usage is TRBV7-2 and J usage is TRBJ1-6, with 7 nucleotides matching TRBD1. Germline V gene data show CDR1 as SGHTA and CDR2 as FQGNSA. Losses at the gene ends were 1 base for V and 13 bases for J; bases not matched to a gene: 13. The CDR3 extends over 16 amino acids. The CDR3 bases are TGTGCCAGCAGCTTAGAATTGGCGGCAGGGGGTTGGCCCCTCCACTTT. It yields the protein CASSLELAAGGWPLHF.

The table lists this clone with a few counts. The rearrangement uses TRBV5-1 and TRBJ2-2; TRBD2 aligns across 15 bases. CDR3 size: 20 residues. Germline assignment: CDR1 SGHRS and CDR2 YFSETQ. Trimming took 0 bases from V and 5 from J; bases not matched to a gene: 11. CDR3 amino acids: CASSLETGLAGGLRTGELFF. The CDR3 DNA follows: TGCGCCAGCAGCTTGGAAACGGGACTAGCGGGGGGACTTAGGACCGGGGAGCTGTTTTTT.

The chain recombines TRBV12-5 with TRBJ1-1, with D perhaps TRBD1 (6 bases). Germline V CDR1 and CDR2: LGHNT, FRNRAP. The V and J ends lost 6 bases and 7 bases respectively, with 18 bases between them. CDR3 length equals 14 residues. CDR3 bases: TGTGCTAGTGGAACCGGGACATCAAGGGGTGAAGCTTTCTTT. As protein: CASGTGTSRGEAFF.

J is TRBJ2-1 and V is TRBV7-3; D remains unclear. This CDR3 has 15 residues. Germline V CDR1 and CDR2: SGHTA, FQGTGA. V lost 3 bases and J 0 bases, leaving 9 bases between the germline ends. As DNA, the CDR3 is TGTGCCAGCAGCTTTGGTCCTAGCTCCTACAATGAGCAGTTCTTC. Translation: CASSFGPSSYNEQFF.

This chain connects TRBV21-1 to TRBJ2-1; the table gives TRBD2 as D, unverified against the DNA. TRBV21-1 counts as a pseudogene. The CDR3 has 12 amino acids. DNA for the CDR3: TGTGCCAGCACTAGCGGGGGGCATGAGCAGTTCTTC. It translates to CASTSGGHEQFF.

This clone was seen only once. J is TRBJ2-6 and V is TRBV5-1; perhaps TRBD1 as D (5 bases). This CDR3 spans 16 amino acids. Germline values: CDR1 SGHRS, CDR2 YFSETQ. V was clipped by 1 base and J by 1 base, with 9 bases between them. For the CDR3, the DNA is TGCGCCAGCAGCTTGTCGACAGTGTCTGGGGCCAACGTCCTGACTTTC. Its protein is CASSLSTVSGANVLTF.

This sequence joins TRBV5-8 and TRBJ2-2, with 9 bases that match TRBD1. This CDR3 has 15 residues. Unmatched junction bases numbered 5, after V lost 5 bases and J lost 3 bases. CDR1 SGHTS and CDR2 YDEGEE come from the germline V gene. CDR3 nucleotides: TGTGCCAGCAGACCGGGACAGGGTTACACCGGGGAGCTGTTTTTT. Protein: CASRPGQGYTGELFF.

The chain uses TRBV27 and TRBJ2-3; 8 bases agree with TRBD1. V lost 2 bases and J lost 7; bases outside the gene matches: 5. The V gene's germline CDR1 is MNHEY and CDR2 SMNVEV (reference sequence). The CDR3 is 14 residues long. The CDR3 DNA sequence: TGTGCCAGCAGTTTAGCAGGGGGCGCCAATACGCAGTATTTT. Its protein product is CASSLAGGANTQYF.

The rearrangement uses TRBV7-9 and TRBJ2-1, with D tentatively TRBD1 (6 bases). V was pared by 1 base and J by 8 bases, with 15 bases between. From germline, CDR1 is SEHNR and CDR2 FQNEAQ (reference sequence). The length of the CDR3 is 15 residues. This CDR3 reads CASSLGDILLHEQFF. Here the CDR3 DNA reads TGTGCCAGCAGCTTAGGGGACATCCTGCTCCATGAGCAGTTCTTC.

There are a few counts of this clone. The DNA for the CDR3 is TGCGCCAGCAGCGTCCTTAGCGGGGGGGCCTCCAATGAGCAGTTCTTC. It codes for CASSVLSGGASNEQFF. This chain joins TRBV5-1 and TRBJ2-1; 11 bases align to TRBD2. The V segment lost 4 bases and the J segment 6 bases; nucleotides outside the gene matches: 9. The CDR3 spans 16 residues. Germline CDR1 reads SGHRS; CDR2 reads YFSETQ.

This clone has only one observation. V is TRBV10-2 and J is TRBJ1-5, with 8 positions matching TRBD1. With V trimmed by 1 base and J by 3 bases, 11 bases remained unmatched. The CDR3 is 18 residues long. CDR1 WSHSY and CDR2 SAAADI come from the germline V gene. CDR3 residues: CASSEWAGQGKINQPQHF. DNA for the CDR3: TGCGCCAGCAGTGAGTGGGCTGGACAGGGTAAGATCAATCAGCCCCAGCATTTT.

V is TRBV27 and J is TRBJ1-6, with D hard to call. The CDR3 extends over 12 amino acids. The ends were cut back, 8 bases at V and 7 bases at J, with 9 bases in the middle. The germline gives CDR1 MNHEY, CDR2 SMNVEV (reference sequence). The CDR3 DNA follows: TGTGCCAGCCAACGGTCGAATTCACCCCTCCACTTT. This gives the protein CASQRSNSPLHF.

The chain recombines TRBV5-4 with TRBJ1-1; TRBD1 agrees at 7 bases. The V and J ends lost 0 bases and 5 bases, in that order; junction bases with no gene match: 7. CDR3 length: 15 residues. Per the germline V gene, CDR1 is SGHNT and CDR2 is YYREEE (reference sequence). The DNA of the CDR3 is TGTGCCAGCAGCTTGGGGGCAGGGGGAGGTACTGAAGCTTTCTTT. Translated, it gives CASSLGAGGGTEAFF.

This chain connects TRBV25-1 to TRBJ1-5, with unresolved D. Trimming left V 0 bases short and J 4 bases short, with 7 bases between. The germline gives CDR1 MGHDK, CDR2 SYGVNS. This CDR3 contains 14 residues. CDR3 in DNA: TGTGCCAGCAGTGAATATCTACAGAATCAGCCCCAGCATTTT. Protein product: CASSEYLQNQPQHF.

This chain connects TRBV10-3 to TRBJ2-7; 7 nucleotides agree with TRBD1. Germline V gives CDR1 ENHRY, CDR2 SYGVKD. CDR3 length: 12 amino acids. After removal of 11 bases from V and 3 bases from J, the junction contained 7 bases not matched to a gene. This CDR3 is CASGQAGYEQYV. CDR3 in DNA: TGTGCCTCAGGACAGGCTGGCTACGAGCAGTACGTC.

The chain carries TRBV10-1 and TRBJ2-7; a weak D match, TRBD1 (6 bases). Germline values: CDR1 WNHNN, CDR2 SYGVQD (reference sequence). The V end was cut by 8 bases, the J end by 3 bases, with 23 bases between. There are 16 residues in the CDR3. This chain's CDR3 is CASRCPKGQDSYEQYF. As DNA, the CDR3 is TGCGCCAGCCGCTGCCCCAAAGGGCAGGACAGCTACGAGCAGTACTTC.

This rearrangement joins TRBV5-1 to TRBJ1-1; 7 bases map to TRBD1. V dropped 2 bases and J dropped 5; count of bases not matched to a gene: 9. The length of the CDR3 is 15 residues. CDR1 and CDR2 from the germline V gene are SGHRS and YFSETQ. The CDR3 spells CASSLQGIQGTEAFF. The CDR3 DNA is TGCGCCAGCAGCTTACAGGGGATTCAAGGGACTGAAGCTTTCTTT.

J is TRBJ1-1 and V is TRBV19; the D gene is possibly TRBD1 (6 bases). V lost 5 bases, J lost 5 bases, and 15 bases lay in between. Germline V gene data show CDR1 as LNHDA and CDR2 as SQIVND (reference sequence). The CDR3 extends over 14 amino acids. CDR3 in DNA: TGTGCCAGTAGTGAGACAGGACCGGGGACTGAAGCTTTCTTT. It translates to CASSETGPGTEAFF.

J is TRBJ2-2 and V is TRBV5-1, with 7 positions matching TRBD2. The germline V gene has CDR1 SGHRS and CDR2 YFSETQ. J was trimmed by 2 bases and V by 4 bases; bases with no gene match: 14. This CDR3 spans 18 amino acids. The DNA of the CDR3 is TGCGCCAGCAGCCTGGGTCGGCGATCGGGACTAAACACCGGGGAGCTGTTTTTT. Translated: CASSLGRRSGLNTGELFF.

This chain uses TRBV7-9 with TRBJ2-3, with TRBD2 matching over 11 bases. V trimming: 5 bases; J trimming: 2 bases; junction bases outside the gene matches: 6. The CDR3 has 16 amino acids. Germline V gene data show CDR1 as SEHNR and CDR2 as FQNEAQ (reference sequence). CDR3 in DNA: TGTGCCAGCAGCGAAACTAGCGGGGGTTTCACAGATACGCAGTATTTT. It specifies CASSETSGGFTDTQYF. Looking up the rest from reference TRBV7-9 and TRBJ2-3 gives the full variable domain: DTGVSQNPRHKITKRGQNVTFRCDPISEHNRLYWYRQTLGQGPEFLTYFQNEAQLEKSRLLSDRFSAERPKGSFSTLEIQRTEQGDSAMYLCASSETSGGFTDTQYFGPGTRLTVL.

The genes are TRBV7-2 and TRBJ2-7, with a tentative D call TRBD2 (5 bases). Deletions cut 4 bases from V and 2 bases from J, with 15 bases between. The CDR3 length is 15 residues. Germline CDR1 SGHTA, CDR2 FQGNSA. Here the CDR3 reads CASSSPGNGPYEQYF. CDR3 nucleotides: TGTGCCAGCAGCTCCCCGGGAAATGGCCCCTACGAGCAGTACTTC.

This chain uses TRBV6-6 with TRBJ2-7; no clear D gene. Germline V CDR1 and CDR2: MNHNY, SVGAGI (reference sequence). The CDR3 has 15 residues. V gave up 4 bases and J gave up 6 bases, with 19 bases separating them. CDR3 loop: CASSSRLLVGAEQYV. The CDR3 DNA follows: TGTGCCAGCAGTTCCAGGCTCCTTGTGGGCGCCGAGCAGTACGTC.

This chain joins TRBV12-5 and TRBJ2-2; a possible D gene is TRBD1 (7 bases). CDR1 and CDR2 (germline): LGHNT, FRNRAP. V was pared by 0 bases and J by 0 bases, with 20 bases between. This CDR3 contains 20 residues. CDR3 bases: TGTGCTAGTGGTTTGGTATCACGGGGGACAGATCCTACGAACACCGGGGAGCTGTTTTTT. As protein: CASGLVSRGTDPTNTGELFF.